The rows below give T cell receptor beta chains drawn from one sample of a study of patients and donors after allogeneic stem cell transplantation. TCRdb independently ran MiXCR on the RT-PCR reads; one entry per CDR3 protein. The repertoire holds about a million distinct CDR3 sequences, with approximately 19% as singletons. Sequenced input: blood, either unsorted or a sorted T cell fraction (not recorded which). The receptors come from a human donor who was either an allogeneic HSCT recipient or a stem cell or donor lymphocyte infusion donor (not recorded which). It is not recorded whose cells these are; they may come from a transplant donor. Each CDR3 is given with its conserved first and last residue. A D gene is named only where the DNA matches it firmly. Clone size is not always given. Where it is, it says once, few, many or a class for expanded clones.

DNA	CDR3	size	D	V	J
TGTGCCAGCATGGGGAAGGGGGAAAAACTGTTTTTT	CASMGKGEKLFF	.	.	TRBV3-1	TRBJ1-4
TGTGCCAGCAGCCCTGGGGGCACCATATATTTT	CASSPGGTIYF	few	.	TRBV7-9	TRBJ1-3
TGCGCCAGCAGCTTGGCCGATGGAATCCCCGACTACGAGCAGTACTTC	CASSLADGIPDYEQYF	few	.	TRBV5-1	TRBJ2-7
TGTGCCAGCACCCCGAAAGAGGCTTTGCAAGAGACCCAGTACTTC	CASTPKEALQETQYF	.	.	TRBV7-9	TRBJ2-5
TGCAGTGCTAGACTAAAGCGGGGAACCGGGGAGCTGTTTTTT	CSARLKRGTGELFF	.	TRBD2	TRBV20-1	TRBJ2-2
TGCGCCAGCAGTGAGGTCTCCCAAAGCACAGATACGCAGTATTTT	CASSEVSQSTDTQYF	few	.	TRBV10-2	TRBJ2-3
TGCGCCAGTAAACAGGGGGCCGGGACCCAGTACTTC	CASKQGAGTQYF	.	TRBD1	TRBV5-1	TRBJ2-5
TGTGCCAGCAGGGGACTAGCGGGAGTGACAGATACGCAGTATTTT	CASRGLAGVTDTQYF	few	TRBD2	TRBV2	TRBJ2-3
TGTGCCAGCAGCTTACCGGGTAGCGGCTACAATGAGCAGTTCTTC	CASSLPGSGYNEQFF	.	.	TRBV7-9	TRBJ2-1
TGTGCCAGCAGCCCCCCCATCGCCACAGATACGCAGTATTTT	CASSPPIATDTQYF	few	.	TRBV3-1	TRBJ2-3
TGCAGTGCTAGAATCGCTAGCGGGAGAGGCGATGAGCAGTTCTTC	CSARIASGRGDEQFF	.	TRBD2	TRBV20-1	TRBJ2-1
TGTGCCAGCAGCTTGGATGGGGGGTGGAAGTACGAGCAGTACTTC	CASSLDGGWKYEQYF	.	.	TRBV5-6	TRBJ2-7
TGTGCCTGGTCTGCTTGGAGTGAGCAGTTCTTC	CAWSAWSEQFF	.	.	TRBV30	TRBJ2-1
TGTGCCAGCTCTCGTAAACGGGACACTAGCTCCTATAATTCACCCCTCCACTTT	CASSRKRDTSSYNSPLHF	few	.	TRBV18	TRBJ1-6
TGTGCCAGCACCCCGGAGGGACTAGCGGGCGAGCAGTTCTTC	CASTPEGLAGEQFF	.	TRBD2	TRBV2	TRBJ2-1
TGCAGCGTGGGCCCAACTTACAATGAGCAGTTCTTC	CSVGPTYNEQFF	.	.	TRBV29-1	TRBJ2-1
TGTGCCAGCAGACTACCGGGGCCGAACACTGAAGCTTTCTTT	CASRLPGPNTEAFF	few	.	TRBV27	TRBJ1-1